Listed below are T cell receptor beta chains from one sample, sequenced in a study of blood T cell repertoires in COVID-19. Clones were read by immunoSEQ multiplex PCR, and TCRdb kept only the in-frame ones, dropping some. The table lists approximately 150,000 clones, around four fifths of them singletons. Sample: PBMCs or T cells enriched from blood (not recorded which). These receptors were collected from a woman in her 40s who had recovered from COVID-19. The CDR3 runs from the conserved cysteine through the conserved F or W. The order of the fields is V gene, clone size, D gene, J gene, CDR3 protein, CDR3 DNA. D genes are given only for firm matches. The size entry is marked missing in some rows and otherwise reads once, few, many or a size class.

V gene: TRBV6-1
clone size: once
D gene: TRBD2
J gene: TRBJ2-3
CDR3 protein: CASSDSGGGTDTQYF
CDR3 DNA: TGTGCCAGCAGTGACAGCGGGGGGGGCACAGATACGCAGTATTTT

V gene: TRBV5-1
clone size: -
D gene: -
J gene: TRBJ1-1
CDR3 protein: CASSLQGKTEAFF
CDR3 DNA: TGCGCCAGCAGCTTGCAGGGGAAAACTGAAGCTTTCTTT

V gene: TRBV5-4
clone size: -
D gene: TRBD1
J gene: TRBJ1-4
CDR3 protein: CASSYRPGTVNEKLFF
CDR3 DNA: TGTGCCAGCTCCTATCGCCCGGGGACAGTTAATGAAAAACTGTTTTTT

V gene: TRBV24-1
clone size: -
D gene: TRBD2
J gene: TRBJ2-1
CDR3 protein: CATSDSLLAGKQFF
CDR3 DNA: TGTGCCACCAGTGATTCCCTCCTAGCGGGAAAGCAGTTCTTC

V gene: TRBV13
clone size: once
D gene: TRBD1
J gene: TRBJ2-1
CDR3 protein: CASSLGQYHNEQFF
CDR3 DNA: TGTGCCAGCAGCTTGGGACAGTACCACAATGAGCAGTTCTTC

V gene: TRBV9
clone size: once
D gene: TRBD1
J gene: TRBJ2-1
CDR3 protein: CASSLTGGSPSEQFF
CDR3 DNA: TGTGCCAGCAGCCTCACAGGGGGCTCTCCGTCTGAGCAGTTCTTC

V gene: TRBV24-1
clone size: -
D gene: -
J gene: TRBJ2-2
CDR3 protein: CATSDPVGELFF
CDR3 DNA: TGTGCCACCAGTGACCCTGTCGGGGAGCTGTTTTTT

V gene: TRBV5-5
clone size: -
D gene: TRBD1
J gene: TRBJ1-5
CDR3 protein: CASSPGTGANQPQHF
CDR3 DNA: TGTGCCAGCAGTCCCGGGACAGGGGCTAATCAGCCCCAGCATTTT

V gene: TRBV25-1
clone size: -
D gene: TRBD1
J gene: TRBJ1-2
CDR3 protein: CASSDPGQGGGSYGYTF
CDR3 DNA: TGTGCCAGCAGTGATCCGGGACAGGGGGGCGGTAGCTATGGCTACACCTTC

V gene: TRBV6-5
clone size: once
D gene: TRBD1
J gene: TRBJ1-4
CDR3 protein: CASSYSETGGEKLFF
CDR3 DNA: TGTGCCAGCAGTTACTCGGAGACAGGGGGAGAAAAACTGTTTTTT

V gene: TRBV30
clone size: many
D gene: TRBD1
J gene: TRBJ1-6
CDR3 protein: CAWSSPDRGSSPLHF
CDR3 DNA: TGTGCCTGGAGTTCCCCCGACAGGGGTAGTTCACCCCTCCACTTT

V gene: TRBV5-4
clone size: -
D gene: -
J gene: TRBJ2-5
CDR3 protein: CASSLQDKAETQYF
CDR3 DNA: TGTGCCAGCAGCTTGCAGGACAAGGCAGAGACCCAGTACTTC

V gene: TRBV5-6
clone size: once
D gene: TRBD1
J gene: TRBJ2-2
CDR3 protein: CASSRQGVAGELFF
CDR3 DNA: TGTGCCAGCAGTCGACAGGGGGTTGCCGGGGAGCTGTTTTTT

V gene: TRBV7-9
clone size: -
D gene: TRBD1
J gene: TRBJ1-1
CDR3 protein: CASSAQGAWTEAFF
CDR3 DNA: TGTGCCAGCAGCGCACAGGGGGCTTGGACTGAAGCTTTCTTT

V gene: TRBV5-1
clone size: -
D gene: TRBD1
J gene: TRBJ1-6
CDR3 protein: CASSRSQRDSLGSPLHF
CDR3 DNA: TGCGCCAGCAGCCGATCACAACGGGACAGCTTGGGGTCACCCCTCCACTTT

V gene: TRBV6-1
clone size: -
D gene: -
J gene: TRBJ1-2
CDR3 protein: CASSEARDTRYGYTF
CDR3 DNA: TGTGCCAGCAGTGAAGCGAGAGACACGAGATATGGCTACACCTTC

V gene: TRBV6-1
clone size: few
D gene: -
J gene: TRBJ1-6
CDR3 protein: CASSEAQGSGSPLHF
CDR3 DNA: TGTGCCAGCAGTGAAGCGCAGGGGTCGGGATCACCCCTCCACTTT

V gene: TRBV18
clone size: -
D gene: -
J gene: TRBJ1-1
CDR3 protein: CASSPPEVPGTEAFF
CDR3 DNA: TGTGCCAGCTCACCACCGGAGGTGCCGGGCACTGAAGCTTTCTTT

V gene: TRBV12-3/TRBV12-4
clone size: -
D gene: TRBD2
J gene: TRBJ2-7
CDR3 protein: CASSWGTMREQYF
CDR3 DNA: TGTGCCAGCAGCTGGGGGACTATGCGCGAGCAGTACTTC

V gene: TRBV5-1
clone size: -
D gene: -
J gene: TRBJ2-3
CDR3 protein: CASSLGRATDTQYF
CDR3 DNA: TGCGCCAGCAGCTTGGGGCGGGCCACAGATACGCAGTATTTT

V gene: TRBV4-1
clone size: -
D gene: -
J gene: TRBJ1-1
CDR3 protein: CASSQVGGYTEAFF
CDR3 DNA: TGCGCCAGCAGCCAAGTGGGGGGGTACACTGAAGCTTTCTTT

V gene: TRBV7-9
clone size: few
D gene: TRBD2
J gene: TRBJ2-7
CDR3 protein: CASSSTSGRIYEQYF
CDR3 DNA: TGTGCCAGCAGCTCAACTAGCGGGAGGATATACGAGCAGTACTTC

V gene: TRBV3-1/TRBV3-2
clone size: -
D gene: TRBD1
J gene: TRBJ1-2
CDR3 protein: CASSQDLGQGNGYTF
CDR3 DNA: TGTGCCAGCAGCCAAGATTTAGGACAGGGGAATGGCTACACCTTC

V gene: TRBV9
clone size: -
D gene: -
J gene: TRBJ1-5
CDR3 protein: CASSVADNQPQHF
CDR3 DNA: TGTGCCAGCAGCGTAGCAGACAATCAGCCCCAGCATTTT

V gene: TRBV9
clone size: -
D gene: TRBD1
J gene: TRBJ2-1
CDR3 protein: CASSVDREHYNEQFF
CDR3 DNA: TGTGCCAGCAGCGTGGACAGGGAACACTACAATGAGCAGTTCTTC

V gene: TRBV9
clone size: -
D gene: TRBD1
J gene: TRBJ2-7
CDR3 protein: CASSVGTGVYEQYF
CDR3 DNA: TGTGCCAGCAGCGTAGGCACAGGGGTCTACGAGCAGTACTTC

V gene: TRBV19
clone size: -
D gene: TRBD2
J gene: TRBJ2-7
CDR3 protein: CASSPTAVGLVRSYEQYF
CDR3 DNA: TGTGCCAGTAGTCCCACGGCGGTGGGACTAGTCCGTTCCTACGAGCAGTACTTC

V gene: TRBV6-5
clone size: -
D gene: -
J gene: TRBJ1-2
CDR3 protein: CASSYSPDSYYGYTF
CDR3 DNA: TGTGCCAGCAGTTACTCGCCCGACAGCTACTATGGCTACACCTTC

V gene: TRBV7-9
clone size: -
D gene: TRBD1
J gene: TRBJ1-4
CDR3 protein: CASSWTGDVNEKLFF
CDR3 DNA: TGTGCCAGCAGCTGGACAGGGGACGTGAATGAAAAACTGTTTTTT

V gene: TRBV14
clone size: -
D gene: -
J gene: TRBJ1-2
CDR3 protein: CASSQDRGLSNYGYTF
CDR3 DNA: TGTGCCAGCAGCCAAGATCGGGGACTTAGTAACTATGGCTACACCTTC

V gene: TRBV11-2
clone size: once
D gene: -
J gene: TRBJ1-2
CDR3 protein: CASSLEGSLANYGYTF
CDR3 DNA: TGTGCCAGCAGCTTAGAGGGCAGCTTAGCTAACTATGGCTACACCTTC

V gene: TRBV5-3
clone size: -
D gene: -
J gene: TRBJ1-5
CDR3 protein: CARSLATGDSNQPQHF
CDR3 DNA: TGTGCCAGAAGCTTGGCCACAGGAGATAGCAATCAGCCCCAGCATTTT

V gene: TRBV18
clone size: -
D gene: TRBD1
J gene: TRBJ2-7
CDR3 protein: CASSQSIGQGAYEQYF
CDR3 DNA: TGTGCCAGCTCACAAAGCATTGGACAGGGTGCCTACGAGCAGTACTTC

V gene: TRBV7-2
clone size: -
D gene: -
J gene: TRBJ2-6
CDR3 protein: CASSEGQLGANVLTF
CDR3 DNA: TGTGCCAGCAGCGAGGGTCAGCTCGGGGCCAACGTCCTGACTTTC

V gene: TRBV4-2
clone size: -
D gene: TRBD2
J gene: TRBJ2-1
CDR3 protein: CASSQDSSGLNNEQFF
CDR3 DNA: TGTGCCAGCAGCCAAGATTCTAGCGGGCTGAACAATGAGCAGTTCTTC

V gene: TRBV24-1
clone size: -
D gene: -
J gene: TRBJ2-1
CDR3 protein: CATSEATSIGEQFF
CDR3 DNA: TGTGCCACCAGTGAGGCTACTAGCATAGGGGAGCAGTTCTTC

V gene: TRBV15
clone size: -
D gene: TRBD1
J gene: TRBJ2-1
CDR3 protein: CAASSRDRVDNEQFF
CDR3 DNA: TGTGCCGCCAGCTCCCGGGACAGGGTCGACAATGAGCAGTTCTTC

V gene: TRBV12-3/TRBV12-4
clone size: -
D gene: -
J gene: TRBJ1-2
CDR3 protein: CASSTGANYGYTF
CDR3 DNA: TGTGCCAGCAGTACGGGGGCTAACTATGGCTACACCTTC

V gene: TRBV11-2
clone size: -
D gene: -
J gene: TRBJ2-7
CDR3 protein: CASGPTGSNEQYF
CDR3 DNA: TGTGCCAGCGGACCCACAGGGTCGAACGAGCAGTACTTC

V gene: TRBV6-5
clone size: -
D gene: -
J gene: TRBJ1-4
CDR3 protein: CASSYSPSTNEKLFF
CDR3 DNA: TGTGCCAGCAGTTACTCTCCCTCAACTAATGAAAAACTGTTTTTT

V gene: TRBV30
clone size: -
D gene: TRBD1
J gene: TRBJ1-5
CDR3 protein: CAFSQGGLGNQPQHF
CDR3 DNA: TGTGCCTTTTCACAGGGGGGATTGGGAAATCAGCCCCAGCATTTT

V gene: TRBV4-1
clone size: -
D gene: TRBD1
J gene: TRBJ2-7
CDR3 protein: CASSQVPGQGAYEQYF
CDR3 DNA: TGCGCCAGCAGCCAGGTTCCGGGACAGGGGGCCTACGAGCAGTACTTC

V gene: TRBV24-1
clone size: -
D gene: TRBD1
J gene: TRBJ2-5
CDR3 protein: CATSDTGTGGRETQYF
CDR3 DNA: TGTGCCACCAGTGATACCGGGACAGGGGGCCGTGAGACCCAGTACTTC

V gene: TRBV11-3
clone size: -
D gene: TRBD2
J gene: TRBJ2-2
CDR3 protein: CASSPSTAGGESGELFF
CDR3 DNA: TGTGCCAGCAGCCCCTCCACAGCGGGGGGGGAGTCCGGGGAGCTGTTTTTT

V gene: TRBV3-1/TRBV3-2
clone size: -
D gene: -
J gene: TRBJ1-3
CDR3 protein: CASSPRAAGNTIYF
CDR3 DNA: TGTGCCAGCAGCCCCAGGGCAGCTGGAAACACCATATATTTT

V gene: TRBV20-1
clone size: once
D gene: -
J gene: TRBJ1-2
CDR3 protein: CSASGRENYGYTF
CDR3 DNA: TGCAGTGCTAGTGGCAGGGAAAACTATGGCTACACCTTC

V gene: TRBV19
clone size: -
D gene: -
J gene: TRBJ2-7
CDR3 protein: CASSPTGREQYF
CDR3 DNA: TGTGCCAGTAGTCCAACAGGAAGGGAGCAGTACTTC

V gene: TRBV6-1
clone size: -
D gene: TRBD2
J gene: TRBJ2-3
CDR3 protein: CASSEVGGGASDTQYF
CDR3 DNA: TGTGCCAGCAGTGAAGTTGGCGGGGGGGCTTCAGATACGCAGTATTTT

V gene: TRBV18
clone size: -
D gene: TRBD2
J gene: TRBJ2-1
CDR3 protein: CASSQFGEGSYNEQFF
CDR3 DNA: TGTGCCAGCTCCCAATTCGGGGAGGGGTCCTACAATGAGCAGTTCTTC